These 18 T cell receptor beta chains were all obtained from the same sample, sequenced in a study of T cells in Graves' hyperthyroidism and ophthalmopathy. Amplified TCR beta CDR3 regions came from RNA transcripts. Carried out on the TCR CDR3, a first-round RT-PCR used the HTBI primer set. TCRdb fed the multiplex PCR reads into MiXCR, producing one record per CDR3 protein. The table records under 400,000 distinct CDR3 sequences, around 14% of them present only once. Sequencing was carried out using blood. The receptors stem from a woman aged 18-29 years with Graves' hyperthyroidism.

This clonotype was recorded many times. The CDR3, as DNA: TGTGCCAGCAGCCCCACATGGACTAGCGGTCCCAATGAGCAGTTCTTC. It codes for CASSPTWTSGPNEQFF. V is TRBV7-2 and J is TRBJ2-1; TRBD2 agrees at 10 bases. Germline assignment: CDR1 SGHTA and CDR2 FQGNSA. With V trimmed by 5 bases and J by 6 bases, 10 bases remained unmatched. This CDR3 comprises 16 residues. Full variable domain (rest looked up from reference TRBV7-2 and TRBJ2-1): GAGVSQSPSNKVTEKGKDVELRCDPISGHTALYWYRQSLGQGLEFLIYFQGNSAPDKSGLPSDRFSAERTGGSVSTLTIQRTQQEDSAVYLCASSPTWTSGPNEQFFGPGTRLTVL.

This clonotype has a count of ten or more. The chain links TRBV2 to TRBJ2-5, with 7 bases matching TRBD2. Trimming cost V 6 bases and J 5 bases; bases outside gene matches: 12. Germline V gene sequence: CDR1 SNHLY, CDR2 FYNNEI. The CDR3 totals 15 residues. In nucleotides, the CDR3 is TGTGCCAGCAGCTACGGCGGCGGGGGAAGGGAGACCCAGTACTTC. Translation gives CASSYGGGGRETQYF.

Ten or more counts support this clonotype. The genes are TRBV20-1 and TRBJ2-7; TRBD2 is a possible D gene (6 bases). Germline V gene data show CDR1 as DFQATT and CDR2 as SNEGSKA (reference sequence). Between the trimmed V and J ends, which lost 3 bases and 1 base, there was a span of 13 bases. The CDR3 sequence is 14 residues long. CDR3 region: CSASMVGGSYEQYF. The CDR3, as DNA: TGCAGTGCTAGTATGGTGGGAGGTTCCTACGAGCAGTACTTC.

There are many counts of this clonotype. The genes are TRBV30 and TRBJ2-3, with D maybe TRBD2 (5 bases). Germline loops: CDR1 GTSNPN, CDR2 SVGIG (reference sequence). There are 10 residues in the CDR3. Trimming took 7 bases from V and 6 from J, leaving 8 bases between them. CDR3 loop: CASRVDTQYF. The CDR3 DNA sequence: TGTGCCTCGCGGGTCGATACGCAGTATTTT.

At least ten counts were recorded for this clonotype. The V call is TRBV29-1, the J call TRBJ1-2; D remains unclear. The CDR3 has 11 amino acids. Trimming pared 7 bases from V and 3 bases from J, leaving 9 bases between. CDR1 is SQVTM, CDR2 ANQGSEA, per germline. The CDR3: CSAANHYGYTF. CDR3 nucleotides: TGCAGCGCGGCCAACCACTATGGCTACACCTTC.

The genes are TRBV6-2 or TRBV6-3 and TRBJ1-6; D is unclear. Trimming stripped 7 bases from V and 9 bases from J, with 10 bases between. This CDR3 is built from 12 residues. Germline V gives CDR1 MNHEY, CDR2 SVGEGT. The CDR3 region has the DNA TGTGCCAGCATCCATGGGTGTTCACCCCTCCACTTT. Translated: CASIHGCSPLHF.

On this clonotype itself: Germline and junction disagree at one end, which may indicate a read error. This chain links TRBV4-1 with TRBJ2-1, with TRBD1 as a possible D gene (5 bases). This CDR3 is 12 amino acids long. In germline, CDR1 is MGHRA, CDR2 YSYEKL. The CDR3 coding sequence is TGCGCCAGCAGCCAAGAAGGCGACAGAATCCTCTTC. This codes for CASSQEGDRILF.

This clonotype has a count of ten or more. The chain has TRBV18 and TRBJ2-1, with 10 bases fitting TRBD2. There are 17 residues in the CDR3. From germline, CDR1 is KGHSH and CDR2 LQKENI. With 2 bases clipped from V and 2 bases from J, the junction kept 6 bases outside the gene matches. The CDR3 nucleotides are TGTGCCAGCTCACCAGCTGGACTAGCGGCAACCTACAATGAGCAGTTCTTC. Encoded protein: CASSPAGLAATYNEQFF.

The sample holds many counts of this clonotype. V is TRBV7-2 and J is TRBJ2-5; 9 positions match TRBD2. V gave up 5 bases and J gave up 4 bases; unmatched junction bases: 17. The germline gives CDR1 SGHTA, CDR2 FQGNSA. The CDR3 spans 18 residues. Here the CDR3 reads CASSLISGRSFVRETQYF. The CDR3 DNA follows: TGTGCCAGCAGCCTCATTAGCGGGAGAAGCTTCGTCCGAGAGACCCAGTACTTC.

This chain joins TRBV19 and TRBJ2-1, with a tentative D call TRBD1 (5 bases). The CDR3 loop spans 18 amino acids. The ends were cut back, 5 bases at V and 0 bases at J, with 20 bases in the middle. Germline V lookup: CDR1 LNHDA, CDR2 SQIVND (reference sequence). The CDR3 region has the DNA TGTGCCAGTAGTCTAAAACCCCCGACAGTAAACTCCTACAATGAGCAGTTCTTC. It translates to CASSLKPPTVNSYNEQFF.

At least ten counts were recorded for this clonotype. The chain is built from TRBV28 and TRBJ2-3; D is possibly TRBD1 (6 bases). This CDR3 has 12 amino acids. V lost 10 bases and J lost 2, with 10 bases in between. Germline assignment: CDR1 MDHEN and CDR2 SYDVKM. The CDR3 protein is CAIRTATDTQYF. CDR3 nucleotides: TGTGCCATTCGGACAGCCACAGATACGCAGTATTTT. The full variable domain, completed using reference TRBV28 and TRBJ2-3, is DVKVTQSSRYLVKRTGEKVFLECVQDMDHENMFWYRQDPGLGLRLIYFSYDVKMKEKGDIPEGYSVSREKKERFSLILESASTNQTSMYLCAIRTATDTQYFGPGTRLTVL.

This clonotype was seen repeatedly, ten times or more. The V and J genes are TRBV28 and TRBJ2-7; TRBD2 agrees at 14 bases. V dropped 4 bases and J dropped 3; count of bases not matched to a gene: 11. This CDR3 comprises 18 residues. Germline V lookup: CDR1 MDHEN, CDR2 SYDVKM. The CDR3: CASSSSGTSGSYFYEQYF. CDR3 nucleotide sequence: TGTGCCAGCAGTTCCTCCGGGACTAGCGGGAGTTATTTCTACGAGCAGTACTTC. Looking up the rest from reference TRBV28 and TRBJ2-7 gives the full variable domain: DVKVTQSSRYLVKRTGEKVFLECVQDMDHENMFWYRQDPGLGLRLIYFSYDVKMKEKGDIPEGYSVSREKKERFSLILESASTNQTSMYLCASSSSGTSGSYFYEQYFGPGTRLTVT.

A word on this clonotype: This likely comes from a read error, as the CDR3 has no conserved phenylalanine or tryptophan at its end. The chain uses TRBV7-9 and TRBJ2-1; perhaps TRBD2 as D (5 bases). Germline values: CDR1 SEHNR, CDR2 FQNEAQ (reference sequence). Trimming shortened V by 5 bases and J by 3 bases, and 17 bases separated the two germline ends. This CDR3 spans 16 amino acids. CDR3 DNA sequence: TGTGCCAGCAGCCCCACCGGCGGGCACCACTACAATGAGCAGTTCCTC. Amino acid sequence: CASSPTGGHHYNEQFL.

The chain recombines TRBV7-9 with TRBJ1-2; D gene uncertain. Deletions cut 2 bases from V and 6 bases from J, with 4 bases between. The CDR3 is made up of 11 amino acids. CDR1 and CDR2 from the germline V gene are SEHNR and FQNEAQ (reference sequence). Here the CDR3 reads CASSLPDGYTF. For the CDR3, the DNA is TGTGCCAGCAGCTTACCTGATGGCTACACCTTC.

This clonotype was detected many times. In nucleotides, the CDR3 is TGCAGTGCCCCTAGGGCAAGGACTGAAGCTTTCTTT. Translation gives CSAPRARTEAFF. This sequence joins TRBV20-1 and TRBJ1-1, with D hard to call. Looked up from germline, CDR1 is DFQATT and CDR2 is SNEGSKA (reference sequence). CDR3 length: 12 residues. V was clipped by 6 bases and J by 5 bases, with 13 bases between them.

This clonotype was seen a few times. The chain has TRBV29-1 and TRBJ1-3; D perhaps matches TRBD1 (6 bases). The CDR3 has 16 amino acids. Germline V gives CDR1 SQVTM, CDR2 ANQGSEA. V dropped 5 bases and J dropped 0 bases, with 17 bases sitting between them. CDR3 sequence: CSVLGGAPSSGNTIYF. In nucleotides, the CDR3 is TGCAGCGTTCTTGGGGGGGCGCCGAGCTCTGGAAACACCATATATTTT.

This clonotype was detected ten times or more. The J gene is TRBJ2-1, the V gene TRBV7-2; 11 nucleotides line up with TRBD2. Germline assignment: CDR1 SGHTA and CDR2 FQGNSA. V lost 7 bases, J lost 6 bases, and 8 bases stayed unmatched. The CDR3 consists of 15 residues. CDR3 nucleotides: TGTGCCAGCAACCCACTAGCGGGAGTATTCAATGAGCAGTTCTTC. It yields the protein CASNPLAGVFNEQFF.

The chain has TRBV5-1 and TRBJ2-2; the match to TRBD2 covers 9 bases. Germline V gives CDR1 SGHRS, CDR2 YFSETQ. The CDR3 is 15 amino acids. The V segment lost 2 bases and the J segment 4 bases; nucleotides outside the gene matches: 3. The CDR3 DNA sequence: TGCGCCAGCAGCTTACTAGCGGGTAGCACCGGGGAGCTGTTTTTT. It is translated as CASSLLAGSTGELFF.